Detailed here is one TCR beta chain. This specimen belongs to a study of blood T cell repertoires in COVID-19. Study-level background: Researchers got acute and convalescent COVID-19 samples from the United States, Italy and Spain. T cells, B-cell-depleted T cells, or PBMCs supplied cDNA or gDNA.

Produced via immunoSEQ multiplex PCR; TCRdb's table is partial and in-frame only. The table lists roughly 400,000 clones, 80% to 90% of them singletons. There are 14 residues in the CDR3. Germline CDR1 and CDR2: SNHLY and FYNNEI. The ends lost 6 bases at V and 4 bases at J; junction bases unmatched: 3. Participant age was roughly 18 to 89 years, and participants resided in roughly 25 US areas. The recovered donors of Cohort 3 showed two negative PCRs, clearance, or symptom resolution. The J gene is TRBJ2-3, the V gene TRBV2, with 11 bases fitting TRBD1. What was sequenced was PBMCs or T cells enriched from blood (not recorded which). The receptor's source is a man aged 30-40 years who had recovered from COVID-19. This chain's CDR3 is CASSPGQGADTQYF. The CDR3 nucleotides read TGTGCCAGCAGCCCGGGACAGGGGGCAGATACGCAGTATTTT.